This T cell receptor beta chain came from a study of response to subunit inactivated influenza vaccine. TCRdb fed the RT-PCR reads into MiXCR, producing one record per CDR3 protein. This table has under 550,000 distinct CDR3 sequences, approximately 7.6% appearing once. This clonotype was seen only a few times. The CDR3 length is 20 residues. Trimming removed 0 bases at V and 8 bases at J, with 28 bases between. Germline CDR1 and CDR2: SGHAT and FQDESV (reference sequence). The material was PBMCs from blood, obtained roughly 24 months after vaccination. V usage is TRBV11-1 and J usage is TRBJ2-2; no clear D gene. The receptor was isolated from a man between 50 and 75 years old who received an inactivated influenza vaccine. The CDR3 loop is CASSLAPQYRPFYNPGELFF. The CDR3, as DNA: TGTGCCAGCAGCTTAGCCCCGCAATACAGACCCTTTTATAATCCAGGGGAGCTGTTTTTT.